The sequence of this T cell receptor (beta chain) was determined in a study of T cells expressing NK-cell markers. Regarding the study as a whole: NKG2C+ dominant clonotype frequencies in several donors were roughly 1.0-7.5% of CD8+ T cells.

Making the TCR beta cDNA relied on 5'RACE template switching with UMIs. TCRdb reanalyzed the 5' RACE reads, giving one entry per CDR3 protein sequence and no DNA. The sample table sets out roughly 380,000 distinct CDR3 sequences. The CDR3 extends over 13 amino acids. CDR1 and CDR2 (germline): SGHKS, YYEKEE (reference sequence). To note about this clonotype: Its antigen remains unidentified.

V usage is TRBV5-5 and J usage is TRBJ2-7; TCRdb names TRBD1, which stays unverified in the absence of DNA. The source of this sequence is a man aged 18-75 years in good health. Sequencing was done on a sample of blood T cells: a sorted CD56 or NKG2C T cell subset, CD4+ or CD8+ T cells, or bulk PBMC T cells (not recorded which). The CDR3: CASSFLGGGQWYF.